The subject of this entry is one T cell receptor beta chain. TCRdb reanalysed the 5' RACE reads using MiXCR and keeps one entry per CDR3 protein. Of 350,000 to 500,000 distinct CDR3 sequences in the sample, 20% to 25% were seen once. The record originates from a study of T-cell memory formation after mild COVID-19. The germline gives CDR1 MGHRA, CDR2 YSYEKL. Trimming stripped 4 bases from V and 5 bases from J, with 17 bases between. The CDR3 consists of 15 residues. J is TRBJ2-5 and V is TRBV4-1; the D gene is possibly TRBD2 (5 bases). Material: PBMCs or a T cell subset sorted from them (not recorded which). The receptor comes from an adult woman who had mild COVID-19 (a few samples of this study predate the infection). Cell type and time point are not known. In DNA, the CDR3 is TGCGCCAGCAGCCCCAGACTATTGGGCGTGGAGACCCAGTACTTC. Amino acid sequence: CASSPRLLGVETQYF.